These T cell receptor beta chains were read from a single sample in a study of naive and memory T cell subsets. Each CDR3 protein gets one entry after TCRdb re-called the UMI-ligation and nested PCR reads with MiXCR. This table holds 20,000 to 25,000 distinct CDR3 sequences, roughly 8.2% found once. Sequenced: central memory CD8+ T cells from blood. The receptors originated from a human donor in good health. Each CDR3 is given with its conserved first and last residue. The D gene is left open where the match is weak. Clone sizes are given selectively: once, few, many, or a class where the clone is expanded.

TGTGCCAGCAGTTTCCCGGGGAACGGAAACACCATATATTTT	CASSFPGNGNTIYF	TRBJ1-3	TRBV28	-	-
TGTGCCAGCAGTCTCCTCGGACTGATGAACACTGAAGCTTTCTTT	CASSLLGLMNTEAFF	TRBJ1-1	TRBV27	-	-
TGCGCCAGCAGTGAGTCGACTAGCGGGAGGGTAAACACCGGGGAGCTGTTTTTT	CASSESTSGRVNTGELFF	TRBJ2-2	TRBV10-1	many	TRBD2
TGTGCCAGCAGTCCTAACCCGGGGGCGGCCGGCTCCTACGAGCAGTACTTC	CASSPNPGAAGSYEQYF	TRBJ2-7	TRBV27	-	-
TGTGCCTGGAGACGTGGTAGCGGGCCTCTGGGGTTCTTC	CAWRRGSGPLGFF	TRBJ2-1	TRBV30	many	TRBD2
TGTGCCAGCAGTTTTTACGCCGGGGAGCTGTTTTTT	CASSFYAGELFF	TRBJ2-2	TRBV12-3/TRBV12-4	few	-
TGTGCCAGCAGTCCCATCGGACTAGCGGGAAGCAATGAGCAGTTCTTC	CASSPIGLAGSNEQFF	TRBJ2-1	TRBV28	many	TRBD2
TGTGCCAGCAGTCCCCGGACAGGCGACTACGAGCAGTACTTC	CASSPRTGDYEQYF	TRBJ2-7	TRBV27	-	TRBD1
TGTGCCAGCTCCCCTACAGTGAACACTGAAGCTTTCTTT	CASSPTVNTEAFF	TRBJ1-1	TRBV11-2	-	-
TGTGCCTGGAGTGCAGGCCAGGGGGGTTCACCCCTCCACTTT	CAWSAGQGGSPLHF	TRBJ1-6	TRBV30	few	TRBD1
TGTGCCAGCAGCTTAGTCGCATGGAATAATTCACCCCTCCACTTT	CASSLVAWNNSPLHF	TRBJ1-6	TRBV7-3	few	-
TGTGCCAGCAGCCCGCCCGACCGGGGGTGGGAGCAGTACTTC	CASSPPDRGWEQYF	TRBJ2-7	TRBV7-9	few	-
TGTGCCTGGAACCCAGGGGGGGCGGAGACCCAGTACTTC	CAWNPGGAETQYF	TRBJ2-5	TRBV30	few	-
TGTGCCAGCGAGCCGGGACAGGGGTTGCCCGGGGAGCTGTTTTTT	CASEPGQGLPGELFF	TRBJ2-2	TRBV27	few	TRBD1
TGCGCCAGCAGCCCTTCAGGCCGGAGGGGCTACACCTTC	CASSPSGRRGYTF	TRBJ1-2	TRBV5-1	-	-
TGTGCCAGCAGTGAAGGGGAGAACACTGAAGCTTTCTTT	CASSEGENTEAFF	TRBJ1-1	TRBV6-1	medium-sized	-
TGTGCCAGCAGCCCCGAACTAGCGGAGGAGGGTGAGCAGTTCTTC	CASSPELAEEGEQFF	TRBJ2-1	TRBV7-9	-	TRBD2
TGTGCCAGCAGTGCGACTAGCGGGAGTGTGAATGAGCAGTTCTTC	CASSATSGSVNEQFF	TRBJ2-1	TRBV6-1	few	TRBD2
TGCAGTGCTAGAGATCATGTACAGGACCAAGAGACCCAGTACTTC	CSARDHVQDQETQYF	TRBJ2-5	TRBV20-1	many	-
TGTGCCAGTAGTATGAAGGGCTCCTACGAGCAGTACTTC	CASSMKGSYEQYF	TRBJ2-7	TRBV19	-	-
TGTGCCAGCAGTTCGATGACTAGATCAGATACGCAGTATTTT	CASSSMTRSDTQYF	TRBJ2-3	TRBV28	large	-
TGTGCCAGCAGTGAAGACAGTTCTGGGGCCAACGTCCTGACTTTC	CASSEDSSGANVLTF	TRBJ2-6	TRBV6-4	few	-
TGTGCCAGTAGTACCGCGGACAGCTCTAACTATGGCTACACCTTC	CASSTADSSNYGYTF	TRBJ1-2	TRBV19	many	-
TGTGCCAGCAGCAACCCCAGGACAGGATCCTATGGCTACACCTTC	CASSNPRTGSYGYTF	TRBJ1-2	TRBV9	many	TRBD1
TGCGCCAGCAGCCGGGACAGTAACACTGAAGCTTTCTTT	CASSRDSNTEAFF	TRBJ1-1	TRBV4-3	-	TRBD1
TGTGCCAGCAGTGAACCGGGAGGCTCCTACAATGAGCAGTTCTTC	CASSEPGGSYNEQFF	TRBJ2-1	TRBV6-1	medium-sized	TRBD2
TGTGCCAGCAGTAGAGGGGCCCAGGGGAGCACTGAAGCTTTCTTT	CASSRGAQGSTEAFF	TRBJ1-1	TRBV6-5	-	-